Below, 18 T cell receptor beta chains from the same sample are listed, as sequenced in a study of shared clonotypes between healthy human individuals. The table came from immunoSEQ multiplex PCR; TCRdb's copy has only in-frame clones and leaves some out. The table includes millions of clones, 80% to 95% detected once. Sequencing was performed on naive CD4+ T cells from PBMCs. The subset: CD45RA+ positively selected. These receptors were taken from a man aged 18 to 35 in good health. Some clones in this sample may be carry-over from other donors' samples.

This chain connects TRBV6-1 to TRBJ1-1; tentative D call: TRBD1 (6 bases). The CDR3 consists of 13 residues. V was shortened by 7 bases and J by 5 bases, with 14 bases between the two germline ends. The germline V gene has CDR1 MNHNS and CDR2 SASEGT. In DNA, the CDR3 is TGTGCCAGCAAAAAACAGGGTTTAACTGAAGCTTTCTTT. Its protein is CASKKQGLTEAFF.

This clone was picked up one time. The genes are TRBV5-6 and TRBJ2-7; possibly TRBD1 for D (5 bases). Germline lookup yields CDR1 SGHDT and CDR2 YYEEEE. The CDR3 covers 16 residues. V lost 4 bases to trimming and J lost 0 bases, with 17 bases between them. CDR3 region: CASSTKKGAPSYEQYF. The CDR3 bases are TGTGCCAGCAGCACTAAGAAAGGGGCCCCCTCCTACGAGCAGTACTTC.

The chain links TRBV4-2 to TRBJ2-5, with D possibly being TRBD1 or TRBD2 (5 bases each). Trimming took 1 base from V and 2 from J, leaving 14 bases between them. The CDR3 runs 16 residues. Germline CDR1 and CDR2: LGHNA and YNFKEQ. CDR3 sequence: CASSQGVAGTQETQYF. As DNA, the CDR3 is TGTGCCAGCAGCCAAGGAGTAGCAGGGACGCAAGAGACCCAGTACTTC.

V and J are TRBV7-6 and TRBJ2-3, with 9 nucleotides matching TRBD1. The CDR3 extends over 17 amino acids. Per the germline V gene, CDR1 is SGHVS and CDR2 is FNYEAQ. J gave up 7 bases and V 5 bases, and 16 bases lay outside the gene matches. The CDR3 DNA is TGTGCCAGCAGCGCCCTTGCCGGGACAGGGACTTTGAATACGCAGTATTTT. Its protein product is CASSALAGTGTLNTQYF.

This chain connects TRBV14 to TRBJ1-2; weak D call: TRBD1 (6 bases). The CDR3 totals 12 residues. CDR1 SGHDN and CDR2 FVKESK come from the germline V gene. V shed 5 bases and J shed 7 bases, with 11 bases lying between them. The CDR3 DNA reads as TGTGCCAGCAGCTCAGGGGCCGGTGGCTACACCTTC. Protein: CASSSGAGGYTF.

The chain employs TRBV5-5 and TRBJ2-3; D might be TRBD1 (5 bases). CDR1 SGHKS and CDR2 YYEKEE come from the germline V gene (reference sequence). V was clipped by 3 bases and J by 6 bases, with 14 bases between them. CDR3 length: 14 amino acids. The CDR3 DNA sequence: TGTGCCAGCAGCTCCTTTGGGGCAGGGGATACGCAGTATTTT. It specifies CASSSFGAGDTQYF.

Note on this clone: Other nucleotide sequences from this sample produce the same CDR3. This rearrangement joins TRBV28 to TRBJ2-7; D remains ambiguous. V was pared by 4 bases and J by 1 base, with 11 bases between. The CDR3 length is 14 residues. In germline, CDR1 is MDHEN, CDR2 SYDVKM. The CDR3 DNA sequence: TGTGCCAGCAGTTCACCAGACACATCCTACGAGCAGTACTTC. Its protein product is CASSSPDTSYEQYF. Variable domain in full (rest from reference TRBV28 and TRBJ2-7): DVKVTQSSRYLVKRTGEKVFLECVQDMDHENMFWYRQDPGLGLRLIYFSYDVKMKEKGDIPEGYSVSREKKERFSLILESASTNQTSMYLCASSSPDTSYEQYFGPGTRLTVT.

The rearrangement links TRBV28 to TRBJ2-3; D perhaps matches TRBD1 (5 bases). The CDR3 loop spans 16 amino acids. Trimming took off 0 bases at V and 1 base at J, with 11 bases between the two ends. Per the germline V gene, CDR1 is MDHEN and CDR2 is SYDVKM. The CDR3 is CASSLCEKGRTDTQYF. The CDR3 bases are TGTGCCAGCAGTTTATGCGAGAAGGGGCGCACAGATACGCAGTATTTT.

V usage is TRBV5-1 and J usage is TRBJ2-1; 7 nucleotides match TRBD1. This CDR3 comprises 15 residues. The junction had 7 bases not matched to a gene; V was cut back by 4 bases and J by 3 bases. Germline CDR1 is SGHRS and CDR2 is YFSETQ. CDR3 DNA sequence: TGCGCCAGCAGCCCGGGACAGCTCATCTACAATGAGCAGTTCTTC. This gives the protein CASSPGQLIYNEQFF.

The chain employs TRBV28 and TRBJ2-7; D possibly corresponds to TRBD2 (5 bases). CDR1 and CDR2 from the germline V gene are MDHEN and SYDVKM. The CDR3 runs to 13 residues. Trimming removed 8 bases at V and 4 bases at J, with 15 bases between. CDR3 sequence: CASLTSLSYEQYF. The CDR3 DNA is TGTGCCAGCTTAACTAGTCTATCGTACGAGCAGTACTTC.

In this sample, this clone turned up a few times. The CDR3: CASSIGRANTEAFF. CDR3 coding DNA: TGTGCCAGTAGTATAGGTCGGGCTAACACTGAAGCTTTCTTT. The chain joins TRBV19 to TRBJ1-1; D not resolved. Per the germline V gene, CDR1 is LNHDA and CDR2 is SQIVND (reference sequence). The CDR3 loop spans 14 amino acids. Trimming removed 1 base at V and 2 bases at J, with 8 bases between.

The rearrangement joins TRBV7-2 to TRBJ2-7, with TRBD2 as a possible D gene (6 bases). This CDR3 has 14 amino acids. Per the germline V gene, CDR1 is SGHTA and CDR2 is FQGNSA. V was pared by 1 base and J by 4 bases, with 11 bases between. The CDR3: CASSLGRERYEQYF. The CDR3 DNA is TGTGCCAGCAGCTTAGGTCGGGAGAGGTACGAGCAGTACTTC.

The rearrangement joins TRBV7-9 to TRBJ2-7; TRBD1 matches 8 bases. CDR3 length: 15 residues. The ends lost 1 base at V and 6 bases at J; junction bases unmatched: 8. Germline V gives CDR1 SEHNR, CDR2 FQNEAQ (reference sequence). The CDR3 loop is CASSLGRGRTGEQYF. In DNA form, the CDR3 reads TGTGCCAGCAGCTTAGGCAGGGGGCGTACTGGCGAGCAGTACTTC.

CDR3 bases: TGTGCCATCAGTGGGACAGGGGATGATGGCTACACCTTC. This gives the protein CAISGTGDDGYTF. The gene calls are TRBV10-3 and TRBJ1-2, with 9 bases lining up with TRBD1. The germline gives CDR1 ENHRY, CDR2 SYGVKD. Unmatched junction bases numbered 3, after V lost 4 bases and J lost 6 bases. This CDR3 has 13 residues.

This chain links TRBV20-1 with TRBJ2-5; the D is unclear. The CDR3 consists of 11 residues. The germline gives CDR1 DFQATT, CDR2 SNEGSKA (reference sequence). Trimming pared 7 bases from V and 5 bases from J, leaving 11 bases between. CDR3 bases: TGCAGTGGGAATACGGCGGAGACCCAGTACTTC. Protein sequence: CSGNTAETQYF.

The chain is built from TRBV7-3 and TRBJ2-6, with 8 bases lining up with TRBD2. This CDR3 is 17 amino acids long. Germline V gives CDR1 SGHTA, CDR2 FQGTGA. Unmatched junction bases numbered 5, after V lost 4 bases and J lost 0 bases. CDR3 DNA: TGTGCCAGCAGCTCGTTAGCGGGAATCTCTGGGGCCAACGTCCTGACTTTC. Residues: CASSSLAGISGANVLTF.

The chain links TRBV19 to TRBJ1-1; D is unresolved. The V and J ends lost 7 bases and 0 bases respectively, with 9 bases between them. Germline CDR1 and CDR2: LNHDA and SQIVND (reference sequence). The CDR3 is 13 amino acids. The CDR3 coding sequence is TGTGCCAGTACCTTTCGCATGAACACTGAAGCTTTCTTT. Its protein is CASTFRMNTEAFF.

This chain links TRBV19 with TRBJ2-5, with D tentatively TRBD1 (6 bases). CDR1 LNHDA and CDR2 SQIVND come from the germline V gene (reference sequence). The ends were cut back, 3 bases at V and 2 bases at J, with 10 bases in the middle. This CDR3 comprises 14 residues. DNA for the CDR3: TGTGCCAGTAGTATCGGGACAACACAAGAGACCCAGTACTTC. The encoded protein is CASSIGTTQETQYF.